The following is a T cell receptor (beta chain) sequence with its context. The data were taken from a study of blood T cell repertoires in COVID-19. Study details: Specimens from acute and convalescent COVID-19 originated in the United States, Italy and Spain. Nucleic acid was either cDNA or gDNA, and it came from T cells, B-cell-depleted T cells, or PBMCs.

Germline CDR1 is WSHSY and CDR2 is SAAADI. V dropped 9 bases and J dropped 0; count of bases not matched to a gene: 9. This CDR3 spans 15 amino acids. Original processing methods: Estimation of nucleated cell counts relied on the amplification of reference gene primers. The assay was immunoSEQ multiplex PCR, and TCRdb's table has in-frame clones only and misses some. The DNA gave D and trimming, while V, J and clone size come from that table. The sample yields roughly 210,000 clones, about 87% seen once. The clonotype was recovered from a man in his sixties or seventies with acute or convalescent COVID-19. The sample comprised peripheral blood. V usage is TRBV10-2 and J usage is TRBJ2-5; 8 bases fit TRBD1. This CDR3 is CASIPGQAYQETQYF. DNA for the CDR3: TGCGCCAGTATTCCGGGACAGGCGTACCAAGAGACCCAGTACTTC.